Listed here are 13 T cell receptor beta chains from one sample, sequenced in a study of T cell responses to AZD1222 COVID-19 vaccine. Profiled with immunoSEQ multiplex PCR; TCRdb holds only in-frame clones, not every one. The sample has about 180,000 clones; around 94% are singletons. Material: peripheral blood, obtained 28 days after the second AZD1222 dose. The receptors come from an adult who received the AZD1222 COVID-19 vaccine.

The gene calls are TRBV4-3 and TRBJ2-7, with 7 bases lining up with TRBD2. The CDR3 is 14 residues long. Germline CDR1 and CDR2: LGHNA and YSLEER. V shed 4 bases and J 2 bases; nucleotides not matched to a gene: 5. The CDR3 here is CASSLGLGTYEQYF. CDR3 bases: TGCGCCAGCAGCCTAGGACTAGGAACCTACGAGCAGTACTTC.

This chain connects TRBV2 to TRBJ2-3; the D is unclear. Looked up from germline, CDR1 is SNHLY and CDR2 is FYNNEI. V lost 3 bases, J lost 0 bases, and 16 bases lay in between. The CDR3 contains 17 residues. CDR3 DNA sequence: TGTGCCAGCAGTGACTCTAGATCCCCCCGGAGCACAGATACGCAGTATTTT. It encodes CASSDSRSPRSTDTQYF.

The chain couples TRBV27 to TRBJ1-1; D is ambiguous. CDR1 is MNHEY and CDR2 is SMNVEV in the germline V gene (reference sequence). The CDR3 has 11 amino acids. Trimming removed 7 bases from V and 3 bases from J, with 6 bases in between. The CDR3 DNA reads as TGTGCCAGCATTCTCGACACTGAAGCTTTCTTT. It translates to CASILDTEAFF.

This chain joins TRBV12-5 and TRBJ1-1; 10 bases fit TRBD1. The germline CDR1 and CDR2 sequences are LGHNT and FRNRAP. This CDR3 comprises 17 residues. V lost 4 bases and J lost 1; bases outside the gene matches: 9. This chain's CDR3 is CASGSRDRGPQNTEAFF. In nucleotides, the CDR3 is TGTGCTAGTGGTTCCCGGGACAGGGGCCCACAGAACACTGAAGCTTTCTTT.

The chain links TRBV27 to TRBJ2-7, with D perhaps matching TRBD2 (5 bases). The CDR3 covers 17 residues. Trimming stripped 3 bases from V and 0 bases from J, with 18 bases between. Germline V gene lookup returns CDR1 MNHEY and CDR2 SMNVEV (reference sequence). The CDR3 bases are TGTGCCAGCAGTTTGAGATTTGGTAGCGCCAGCTCCTACGAGCAGTACTTC. Protein product: CASSLRFGSASSYEQYF.

V and J are TRBV2 and TRBJ2-1, with 8 bases fitting TRBD1. The CDR3 is made up of 19 amino acids. After removal of 5 bases from V and 5 bases from J, the junction contained 20 bases not matched to a gene. Germline CDR1 is SNHLY and CDR2 is FYNNEI. The CDR3 protein is CASSPDREPGGRYDNEQFF. The CDR3 region has the DNA TGTGCCAGCAGTCCGGACAGGGAACCAGGAGGCCGCTACGACAATGAGCAGTTCTTC.

The chain links TRBV6-2 or TRBV6-3 to TRBJ2-1; TRBD2 aligns across 9 bases. The CDR3 consists of 20 residues. Germline trimming cut 5 bases from V and 6 bases from J; bases unmatched to any gene: 23. Germline CDR1 reads MNHEY; CDR2 reads SVGEGT. The CDR3 here is CASSTHQKIAGGPLFNEQFF. The CDR3 DNA is TGTGCCAGCAGTACACACCAAAAAATCGCGGGAGGGCCTTTATTCAATGAGCAGTTCTTC.

This sequence joins TRBV19 and TRBJ1-2, with a possible D match to TRBD1 (6 bases). The CDR3 has 14 residues. V lost 3 bases to trimming and J lost 6 bases, with 14 bases between them. From germline, CDR1 is LNHDA and CDR2 SQIVND (reference sequence). CDR3 coding DNA: TGTGCCAGTAGTATGACAGGCCGTAGCCATGGCTACACCTTC. Amino acid sequence: CASSMTGRSHGYTF.

The chain has TRBV19 and TRBJ1-2, with 7 bases identical to TRBD1. The CDR3 is made up of 16 amino acids. V was pared by 4 bases and J by 3 bases, with 11 bases of the junction left unmatched. CDR1 and CDR2 from the germline V gene are LNHDA and SQIVND (reference sequence). DNA for the CDR3: TGTGCCAGTAGTACAGGAGACAGGGCCTCTTACTATGGCTACACCTTC. The encoded protein is CASSTGDRASYYGYTF. Based on the CDR3 plus reference TRBV19 and TRBJ1-2, the full variable domain is DGGITQSPKYLFRKEGQNVTLSCEQNLNHDAMYWYRQDPGQGLRLIYYSQIVNDFQKGDIAEGYSVSREKKESFPLTVTSAQKNPTAFYLCASSTGDRASYYGYTFGSGTRLTVV.

The chain couples TRBV29-1 to TRBJ1-1, with 9 nucleotides matching TRBD1. The germline gives CDR1 SQVTM, CDR2 ANQGSEA. Trimming removed 4 bases from V and 1 base from J; junction bases left unmatched: 7. This CDR3 is 15 amino acids long. This CDR3 is CSVGRTGVSNTEAFF. CDR3 DNA: TGCAGCGTTGGGCGGACAGGGGTGTCGAACACTGAAGCTTTCTTT.

This clone has a handful of counts. J is TRBJ2-1 and V is TRBV9, with 8 bases lining up with TRBD1. CDR1 is SGDLS, CDR2 YYNGEE, per germline. The CDR3 contains 14 residues. V shed 4 bases and J 8 bases; nucleotides not matched to a gene: 8. As DNA, the CDR3 is TGTGCCAGCAGCCCCGCAGGGGGCTCGGATGAGCAGTTCTTC. Translation: CASSPAGGSDEQFF.

The chain couples TRBV28 to TRBJ1-2, with D hard to call. The CDR3 length is 13 residues. Germline V gene lookup returns CDR1 MDHEN and CDR2 SYDVKM. Trimming left V 2 bases short and J 5 bases short, with 9 bases between. CDR3 coding DNA: TGTGCCAGCAGTTTAATACCTAGGTATGGCTACACCTTC. Translating it yields CASSLIPRYGYTF.

This chain joins TRBV9 and TRBJ1-1; the match to TRBD1 covers 8 bases. CDR3 length: 15 amino acids. The V and J ends lost 4 bases and 5 bases, in that order; junction bases with no gene match: 10. Germline V gene data show CDR1 as SGDLS and CDR2 as YYNGEE. CDR3 loop: CASSKQDRGYTEAFF. CDR3 nucleotide sequence: TGTGCCAGCAGCAAGCAAGACAGGGGTTATACTGAAGCTTTCTTT.